The clone carrying this T cell receptor beta chain was recorded a few times. This record belongs to a study of blood T cell repertoires in COVID-19. Study overall: Specimens from acute and convalescent COVID-19 originated in the United States, Italy and Spain. PBMCs, B-cell-depleted T cells, or T cells provided the cDNA or gDNA that made up the material.

Only in-frame clones appear in the TCRdb table, and some are missing; sequencing was by immunoSEQ multiplex PCR. The sample holds some 110,000 clones, about 80% seen once. Trimming cost V 3 bases and J 2 bases, with 6 bases left between them. The CDR3 has 12 amino acids. From germline, CDR1 is SGHKS and CDR2 YYEKEE (reference sequence). Sequenced: peripheral blood. The origin of this receptor is an older man with active or convalescent COVID-19. The rearrangement links TRBV5-5 to TRBJ2-7; no firm D call. The CDR3 protein is CASSSAAYEQYF. The CDR3 region has the DNA TGTGCCAGCAGCTCGGCGGCCTACGAGCAGTACTTC. Using reference TRBV5-5 and TRBJ2-7 for the parts outside the CDR3, the full variable domain is DAGVTQSPTHLIKTRGQQVTLRCSPISGHKSVSWYQQVLGQGPQFIFQYYEKEERGRGNFPDRFSARQFPNYSSELNVNALLLGDSALYLCASSSAAYEQYFGPGTRLTVT.